This entry lists 21 T cell receptor beta chains sequenced from one sample in a study of Graves' ophthalmopathy and Graves' hyperthyroidism. Transcripts of RNA were the source for amplifying TCR beta CDR3 regions. HTBI-primed first-round RT-PCR preceded second-round multiplex PCR. One entry per CDR3 protein results from TCRdb running MiXCR on the multiplex PCR reads. In the table there are hundreds of thousands of distinct CDR3 sequences, around 40% of which are singletons. The sequenced sample consisted of peripheral blood. The receptors were sampled from an adult man with Graves' ophthalmopathy.

The sample holds many counts of this clonotype. The rearrangement links TRBV9 to TRBJ2-6; D remains ambiguous. Germline V gene lookup returns CDR1 SGDLS and CDR2 YYNGEE. The CDR3 is made up of 15 amino acids. V lost 1 base and J lost 1, with 6 bases in between. CDR3: CASSVMGSGANVLTF. The CDR3 coding sequence is TGTGCCAGCAGCGTAATGGGGTCTGGGGCCAACGTCCTGACTTTC.

J is TRBJ1-2 and V is TRBV19; maybe TRBD1 (6 bases). V shed 5 bases and J shed 8 bases, with 18 bases lying between them. CDR1 LNHDA and CDR2 SQIVND come from the germline V gene (reference sequence). The CDR3 is 14 residues long. The CDR3 nucleotides are TGTGCCAGTAGTCCAATCGGCAGGGGCGGCGGCTACACCTTC. Its translation: CASSPIGRGGGYTF.

A word on this clonotype: A read error may be the cause here, since a much bigger clone is one base away. The rearrangement links TRBV24-1 to TRBJ1-6, with a tentative D call TRBD1 (5 bases). Trimming stripped 6 bases from V and 7 bases from J, with 12 bases between. Germline values: CDR1 KGHDR, CDR2 SFDVKD. The length of the CDR3 is 14 residues. CDR3 amino acids: CATSRRGSNSPLHF. Written as DNA, the CDR3 is TGTGCCACCAGTCGACGGGGGTCCAATTCACCCCTCCACTTT.

This clonotype was counted once. The V call is TRBV29-1, the J call TRBJ1-6; TRBD1 matches at 10 bases. CDR1 and CDR2 (germline): SQVTM, ANQGSEA. With V trimmed by 7 bases and J by 13 bases, 19 bases remained unmatched. The CDR3 has 16 amino acids. CDR3 residues: CSALTGTGEYNQPLHF. The CDR3 nucleotides read TGCAGCGCTCTCACCGGGACAGGGGAGTACAATCAGCCCCTCCACTTT.

On this clonotype itself: A junction boundary mismatches the germline segment, possibly from a read error. The CDR3: CASSFRVSNQPQHF. The DNA of the CDR3 is TGTGCCAGCAGTTTTCGGGTTAGCAATCAGCCCCAGCATTTT. The gene calls are TRBV24-1 and TRBJ1-5, with D uncertain. The CDR3 has 14 amino acids. From germline, CDR1 is KGHDR and CDR2 SFDVKD.

The chain employs TRBV20-1 and TRBJ2-7, with a possible D match to TRBD1 (6 bases). Germline CDR1 DFQATT, CDR2 SNEGSKA (reference sequence). The V end was cut by 2 bases, the J end by 6 bases, with 11 bases between. The CDR3 is 12 amino acids. CDR3 amino acids: CSARYSGVEQYF. The CDR3 nucleotides read TGCAGTGCTAGATACTCAGGGGTCGAGCAGTACTTC.

Only one count was recorded for this clonotype. J is TRBJ2-3 and V is TRBV25-1; 11 positions match TRBD2. V lost 6 bases, J lost 4 bases, and 3 bases stayed unmatched. The germline gives CDR1 MGHDK, CDR2 SYGVNS. This CDR3 contains 14 residues. The CDR3 bases are TGTGCCAGCAGCAGACTAGCGGGGTCAGATACGCAGTATTTT. Protein: CASSRLAGSDTQYF.

Here the CDR3 reads CSARKTQGDSNSPLHF. The CDR3 DNA reads TGCAGTGCTAGAAAAACCCAGGGGGATAGTAATTCACCCCTCCACTTT. V is TRBV20-1 and J is TRBJ1-6; the match to TRBD1 covers 7 bases. The CDR3 sequence is 16 residues long. The germline V gene encodes CDR1 DFQATT and CDR2 SNEGSKA (reference sequence). With 2 bases clipped from V and 6 bases from J, the junction kept 10 bases outside the gene matches.

This clonotype has a handful of counts. J is TRBJ1-2 and V is TRBV9; no firm D call. This CDR3 is 14 amino acids long. Germline V gene sequence: CDR1 SGDLS, CDR2 YYNGEE. V gave up 4 bases and J gave up 5 bases, with 15 bases separating them. DNA for the CDR3: TGTGCCAGCAGCTCCGGGAGGAGTGGTTATGGCTACACCTTC. Translated: CASSSGRSGYGYTF. The whole variable domain, filled in from reference TRBV9 and TRBJ1-2, reads DSGVTQTPKHLITATGQRVTLRCSPRSGDLSVYWYQQSLDQGLQFLIQYYNGEERAKGNILERFSAQQFPDLHSELNLSSLELGDSALYFCASSSGRSGYGYTFGSGTRLTVV.

This clonotype appeared a few times. V usage is TRBV24-1 and J usage is TRBJ2-5, with D uncertain. Germline CDR1 KGHDR, CDR2 SFDVKD. V lost 2 bases, J lost 2 bases, and 11 bases lay in between. The CDR3 length is 15 residues. The CDR3 coding sequence is TGTGCCACCAGTGATTCCCCTGGTTCTCAAGAGACCCAGTACTTC. Its protein is CATSDSPGSQETQYF.

This clonotype was counted ten times or more. The rearrangement links TRBV2 to TRBJ2-7; no clear D. The CDR3 length is 12 residues. V lost 4 bases and J lost 2, with 6 bases in between. Germline V gene sequence: CDR1 SNHLY, CDR2 FYNNEI. CDR3 sequence (DNA): TGTGCCAGCAGTGTTACAGCCTACGAGCAGTACTTC. Residues: CASSVTAYEQYF.

The rearrangement joins TRBV7-9 to TRBJ2-3; 7 bases map to TRBD2. The CDR3 loop spans 17 amino acids. Germline V gene lookup returns CDR1 SEHNR and CDR2 FQNEAQ (reference sequence). J lost 2 bases, V lost 1 base, and 9 bases had no gene match. DNA of the CDR3: TGTGCCAGCAGCTTAGTCGGCGGGGGAGGGAACACAGATACGCAGTATTTT. Amino acids: CASSLVGGGGNTDTQYF.

A few counts support this clonotype. The chain is built from TRBV6-1 and TRBJ1-5, with 11 bases identical to TRBD1. There are 16 residues in the CDR3. Germline assignment: CDR1 MNHNS and CDR2 SASEGT. Trimming at V came to 8 bases and at J to 3 bases, leaving 9 bases not matched to a gene. In nucleotides, the CDR3 is TGTGCCAGCGACCAGGACAGGGGGCCTTACAATCAGCCCCAGCATTTT. Its protein is CASDQDRGPYNQPQHF.

This rearrangement joins TRBV19 to TRBJ1-2; maybe TRBD1 (6 bases). Germline-derived CDR1 and CDR2 are LNHDA and SQIVND (reference sequence). The ends were cut back, 9 bases at V and 6 bases at J, with 14 bases in the middle. This CDR3 is built from 12 residues. This CDR3 reads CASRQALNGYTF. The CDR3 DNA sequence: TGTGCCAGCCGACAGGCATTGAATGGCTACACCTTC.

V gene TRBV9 combines with J gene TRBJ1-1, with TRBD1 matching 7 bases. V was pared by 5 bases and J by 0 bases, with 4 bases of the junction left unmatched. CDR1 SGDLS and CDR2 YYNGEE come from the germline V gene. CDR3 length equals 14 residues. CDR3 region: CASRTGQLNTEAFF. Written as DNA, the CDR3 is TGTGCCAGCAGGACGGGACAGCTGAACACTGAAGCTTTCTTT. The full variable domain, completed using reference TRBV9 and TRBJ1-1, is DSGVTQTPKHLITATGQRVTLRCSPRSGDLSVYWYQQSLDQGLQFLIQYYNGEERAKGNILERFSAQQFPDLHSELNLSSLELGDSALYFCASRTGQLNTEAFFGQGTRLTVV.

To note about this clonotype: A read error may account for a junction end that differs from germline. CDR3 loop: CASSPRGAGSYEQYF. The DNA of the CDR3 is TGTGCCAGCAGTCCGCGTGGGGCCGGCTCCTACGAGCAGTACTTC. The chain couples TRBV10-3 to TRBJ2-7; D possibly corresponds to TRBD1 (5 bases). The CDR3 totals 15 residues. The germline V gene has CDR1 ENHRY and CDR2 SYGVKD.

The rearrangement uses TRBV2 and TRBJ2-5, with D tentatively TRBD2 (6 bases). The length of the CDR3 is 16 residues. Germline CDR1 reads SNHLY; CDR2 reads FYNNEI. The V end lost 2 bases, the J end lost 2 bases, and 15 bases lay between the germline ends. In DNA form, the CDR3 reads TGTGCCAGCAGTGAACGCGCAGGGAGGTTGCAAGAGACCCAGTACTTC. It is translated as CASSERAGRLQETQYF.

This clonotype was observed at least ten times. The genes are TRBV7-8 and TRBJ1-6; D is unresolved. The CDR3 covers 13 residues. Looked up from germline, CDR1 is SGHVS and CDR2 is FQNEAQ. Trimming took off 1 base at V and 8 bases at J, with 6 bases between the two ends. CDR3 sequence (DNA): TGTGCCAGCAGCTTAGGGTGGGATTCACCCCTCCACTTT. Protein product: CASSLGWDSPLHF.

V gene TRBV9 combines with J gene TRBJ2-2; tentative D call: TRBD2 (7 bases). CDR3 length: 16 amino acids. Trimming took 6 bases from V and 1 from J, leaving 16 bases between them. Germline CDR1 is SGDLS and CDR2 is YYNGEE. CDR3 residues: CASNKGGGMNTGELFF. The DNA of the CDR3 is TGTGCCAGCAACAAGGGGGGAGGGATGAACACCGGGGAGCTGTTTTTT.

This clonotype was counted at least ten times. The chain uses TRBV7-9 and TRBJ2-7; D gene uncertain. Germline V gene sequence: CDR1 SEHNR, CDR2 FQNEAQ (reference sequence). V gave up 2 bases and J gave up 7 bases, with 9 bases separating them. This CDR3 spans 12 amino acids. CDR3 amino acids: CASSLIAGEQYF. In DNA form, the CDR3 reads TGTGCCAGCAGCTTAATAGCCGGGGAGCAGTACTTC.

The chain couples TRBV10-3 to TRBJ1-4; maybe TRBD1 (6 bases). CDR1 and CDR2 (germline): ENHRY, SYGVKD. V was pared by 10 bases and J by 11 bases, with 17 bases between. The CDR3 consists of 12 residues. CDR3: CASDEQGWKLFF. The CDR3 DNA sequence: TGTGCCAGCGACGAACAGGGCTGGAAACTGTTTTTT.